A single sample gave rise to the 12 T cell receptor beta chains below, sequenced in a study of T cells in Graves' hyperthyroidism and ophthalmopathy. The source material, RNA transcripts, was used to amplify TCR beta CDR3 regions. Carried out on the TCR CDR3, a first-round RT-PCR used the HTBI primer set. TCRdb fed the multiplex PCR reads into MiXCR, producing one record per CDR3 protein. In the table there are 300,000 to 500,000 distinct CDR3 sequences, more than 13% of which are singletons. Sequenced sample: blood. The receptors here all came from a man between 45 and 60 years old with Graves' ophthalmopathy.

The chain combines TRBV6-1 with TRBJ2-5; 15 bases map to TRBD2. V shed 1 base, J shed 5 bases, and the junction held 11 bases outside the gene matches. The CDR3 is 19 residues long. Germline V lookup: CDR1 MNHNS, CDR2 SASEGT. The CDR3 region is CASSEVRTSGRAGLETQYF. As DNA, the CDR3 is TGTGCCAGCAGTGAAGTAAGGACTAGCGGGAGGGCCGGGTTGGAGACCCAGTACTTC.

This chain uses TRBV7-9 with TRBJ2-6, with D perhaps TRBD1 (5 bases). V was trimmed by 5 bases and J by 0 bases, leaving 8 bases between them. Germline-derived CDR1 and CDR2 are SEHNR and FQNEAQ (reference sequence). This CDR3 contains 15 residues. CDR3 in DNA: TGTGCCAGCAGCCCCAGGGCCTCTGGGGCCAACGTCCTGACTTTC. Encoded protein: CASSPRASGANVLTF.

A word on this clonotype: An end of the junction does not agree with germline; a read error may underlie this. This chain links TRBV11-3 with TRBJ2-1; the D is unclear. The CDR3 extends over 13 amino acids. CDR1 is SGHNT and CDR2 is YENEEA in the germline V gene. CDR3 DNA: TGTACCAGCAGCTCAAGCTCCTACAATGAGCAGTTCTTC. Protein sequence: CTSSSSSYNEQFF. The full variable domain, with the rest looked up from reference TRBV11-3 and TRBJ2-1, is EAGVVQSPRYKIIEKKQPVAFWCNPISGHNTLYWYLQNLGQGPELLIRYENEEAVDDSQLPKDRFSAERLKGVDSTLKIQPAELGDSAVYLCTSSSSSYNEQFFGPGTRLTVL.

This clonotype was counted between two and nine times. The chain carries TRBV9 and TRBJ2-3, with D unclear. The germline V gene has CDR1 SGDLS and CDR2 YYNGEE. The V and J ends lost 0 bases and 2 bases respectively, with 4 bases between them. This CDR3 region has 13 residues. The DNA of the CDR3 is TGTGCCAGCAGCGTAGACATCACAGATACGCAGTATTTT. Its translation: CASSVDITDTQYF.

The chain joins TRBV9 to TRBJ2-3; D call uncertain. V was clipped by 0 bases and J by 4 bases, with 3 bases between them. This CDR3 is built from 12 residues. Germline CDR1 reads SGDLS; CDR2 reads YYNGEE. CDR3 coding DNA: TGTGCCAGCAGCGTAGTACCAGATACGCAGTATTTT. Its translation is CASSVVPDTQYF.

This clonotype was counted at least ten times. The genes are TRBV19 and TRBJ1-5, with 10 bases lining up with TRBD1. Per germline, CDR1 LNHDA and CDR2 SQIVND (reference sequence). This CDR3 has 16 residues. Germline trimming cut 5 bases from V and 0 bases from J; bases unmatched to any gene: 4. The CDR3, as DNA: TGTGCCAGTAGTCCCCGGACAGGGGGTAGCAATCAGCCCCAGCATTTT. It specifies CASSPRTGGSNQPQHF.

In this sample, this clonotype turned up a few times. The CDR3 here is CASSLDRSPYEQYF. CDR3 DNA sequence: TGTGCCAGCAGCTTAGACAGGAGCCCCTACGAGCAGTACTTC. This chain connects TRBV7-2 to TRBJ2-7; a weak D match, TRBD1 (5 bases). This CDR3 spans 14 amino acids. Germline V gene sequence: CDR1 SGHTA, CDR2 FQGNSA. V gave up 1 base and J gave up 2 bases, with 9 bases separating them.

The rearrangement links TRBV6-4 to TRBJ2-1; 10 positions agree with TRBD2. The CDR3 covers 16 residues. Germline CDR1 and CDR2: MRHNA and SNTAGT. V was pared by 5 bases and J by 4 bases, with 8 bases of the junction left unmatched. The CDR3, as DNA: TGTGCCAGCAGTTCCCAAGGGACTAGCGCGTACAATGAGCAGTTCTTC. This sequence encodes CASSSQGTSAYNEQFF.

The CDR3 is CASSIGQRQETQYF. CDR3 in DNA: TGTGCCAGTAGTATAGGTCAGCGGCAAGAGACCCAGTACTTC. This chain uses TRBV19 with TRBJ2-5; tentatively, D is TRBD2 (5 bases). Germline V lookup: CDR1 LNHDA, CDR2 SQIVND (reference sequence). The CDR3 covers 14 residues. With 1 base removed from V and 2 bases from J, the gap between germline ends came to 8 bases. Full variable domain (remainder filled in from reference TRBV19 and TRBJ2-5): DGGITQSPKYLFRKEGQNVTLSCEQNLNHDAMYWYRQDPGQGLRLIYYSQIVNDFQKGDIAEGYSVSREKKESFPLTVTSAQKNPTAFYLCASSIGQRQETQYFGPGTRLLVL.

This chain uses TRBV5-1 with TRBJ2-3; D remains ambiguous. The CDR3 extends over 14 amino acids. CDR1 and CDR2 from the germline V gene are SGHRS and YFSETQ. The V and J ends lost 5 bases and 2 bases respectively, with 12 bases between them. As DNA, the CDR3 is TGCGCCAGCAGTCCCTCCGAACTCACAGATACGCAGTATTTT. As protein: CASSPSELTDTQYF.

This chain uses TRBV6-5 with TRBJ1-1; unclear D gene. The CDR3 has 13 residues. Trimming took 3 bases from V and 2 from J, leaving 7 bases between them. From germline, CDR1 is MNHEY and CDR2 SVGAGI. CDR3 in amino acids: CASSYFSNTEAFF. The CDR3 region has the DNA TGTGCCAGCAGTTATTTTTCCAACACTGAAGCTTTCTTT.

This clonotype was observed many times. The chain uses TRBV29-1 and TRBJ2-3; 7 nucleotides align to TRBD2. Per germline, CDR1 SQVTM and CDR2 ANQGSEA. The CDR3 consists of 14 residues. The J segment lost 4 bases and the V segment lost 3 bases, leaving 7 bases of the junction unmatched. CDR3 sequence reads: CSVDGGRGADTQYF. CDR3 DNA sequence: TGCAGCGTTGACGGCGGGAGAGGTGCAGATACGCAGTATTTT.